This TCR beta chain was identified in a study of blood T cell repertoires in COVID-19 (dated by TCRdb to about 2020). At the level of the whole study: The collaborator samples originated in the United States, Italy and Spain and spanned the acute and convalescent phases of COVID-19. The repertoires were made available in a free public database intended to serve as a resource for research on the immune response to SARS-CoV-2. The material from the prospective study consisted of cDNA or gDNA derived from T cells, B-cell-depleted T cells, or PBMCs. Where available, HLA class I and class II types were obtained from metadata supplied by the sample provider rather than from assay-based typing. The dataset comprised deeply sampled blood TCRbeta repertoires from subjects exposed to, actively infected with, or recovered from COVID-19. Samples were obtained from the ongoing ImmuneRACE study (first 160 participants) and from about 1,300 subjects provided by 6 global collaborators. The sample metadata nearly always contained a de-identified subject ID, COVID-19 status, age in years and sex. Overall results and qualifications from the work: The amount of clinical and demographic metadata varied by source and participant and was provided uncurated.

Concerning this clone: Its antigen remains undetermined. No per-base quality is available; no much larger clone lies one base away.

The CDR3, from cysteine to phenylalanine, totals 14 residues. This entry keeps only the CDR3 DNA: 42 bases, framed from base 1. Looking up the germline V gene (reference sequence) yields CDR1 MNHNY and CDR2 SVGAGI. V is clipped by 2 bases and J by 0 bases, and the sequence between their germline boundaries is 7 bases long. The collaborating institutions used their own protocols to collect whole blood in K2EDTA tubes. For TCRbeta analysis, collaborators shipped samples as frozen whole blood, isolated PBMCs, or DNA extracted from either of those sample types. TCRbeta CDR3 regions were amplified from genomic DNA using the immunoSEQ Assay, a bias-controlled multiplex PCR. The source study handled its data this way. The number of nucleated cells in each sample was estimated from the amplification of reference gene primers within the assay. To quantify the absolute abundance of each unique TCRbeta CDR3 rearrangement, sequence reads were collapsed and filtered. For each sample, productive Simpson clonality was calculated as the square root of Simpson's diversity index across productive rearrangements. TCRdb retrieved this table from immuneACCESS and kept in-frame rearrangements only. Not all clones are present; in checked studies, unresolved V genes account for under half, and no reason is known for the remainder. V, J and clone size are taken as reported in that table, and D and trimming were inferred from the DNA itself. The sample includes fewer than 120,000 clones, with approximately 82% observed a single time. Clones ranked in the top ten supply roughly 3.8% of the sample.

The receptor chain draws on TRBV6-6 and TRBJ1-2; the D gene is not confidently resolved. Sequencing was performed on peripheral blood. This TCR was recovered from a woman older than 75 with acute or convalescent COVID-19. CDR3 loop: CASSYSTANYGYTF. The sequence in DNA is TGTGCCAGCAGTTACAGTACAGCTAACTATGGCTACACCTTC.